This note documents a single T cell receptor beta chain sequence. Its antigen remains unknown. The sample is drawn from a study of CD8 T cells in ankylosing spondylitis. Study-level results: Matched ankylosing spondylitis synovial fluid reportedly contained a significantly enriched population of disease-linked clones. The study identified a TCR beta motif of under ten highly homologous variants that appeared characteristic of ankylosing spondylitis blood. Prior literature has documented some motif variants in synovial fluid and blood from reactive arthritis.

The CDR3 covers 15 residues. CDR1 is SGHRS and CDR2 is YFSETQ in the germline V gene. V lost 6 bases and J 0 bases, leaving 12 bases between the germline ends. By quantitative 5'-RACE with molecular barcodes, the TCR beta libraries were made. TCRdb processed the 5' RACE reads anew with MiXCR; each CDR3 protein has one entry. Here the sample spans approximately 150,000 distinct CDR3 sequences, under 35% being singletons. This rearrangement joins TRBV5-1 to TRBJ2-2; tentative D call: TRBD2 (6 bases). This receptor was obtained from a male donor with ankylosing spondylitis. The specimen sequenced was synovial fluid, either unsorted or a sorted T cell fraction (not recorded which). CDR3 sequence (DNA): TGCGCCAGCAAACCCGGGGGAACGAACACCGGGGAGCTGTTTTTT. It specifies CASKPGGTNTGELFF.